This T cell receptor beta chain originates from a study of cytomegalovirus exposure and HLA in healthy donors. Study-wide findings and caveats: Some segments of the V type, notably TRBV6-2 and TRBV6-3, were excluded as indistinguishable. There were 150 to 200 TCR beta chains listed as cytomegalovirus-associated. In vitro experiments confirmed that three CMV-associated chains were specific for CMV antigens.

Each donor was nominally healthy when sampled (though unrecorded immune exposures were likely). This clone was observed a handful of times. Its antigen is still unknown. The V end was cut by 2 bases, the J end by 6 bases, with 10 bases between. The CDR3 totals 14 residues. CDR1 LGHNA and CDR2 YSLEER come from the germline V gene. PCR was performed using 60 Vbeta and 13 Jbeta primers. The assay was immunoSEQ multiplex PCR, and TCRdb's table has in-frame clones only and misses some. The profile shows over 150,000 clones, about four fifths of them singletons. The TCR comes from a man younger than 45 in good health and CMV-seropositive. Sequenced sample: PBMCs. The chain joins TRBV4-3 to TRBJ2-2, with D possibly TRBD2 on 6 matching bases. CDR3 sequence: CASSQMEGAGELFF. Here the CDR3 DNA reads TGCGCCAGCAGCCAAATGGAGGGAGCCGGGGAGCTGTTTTTT.